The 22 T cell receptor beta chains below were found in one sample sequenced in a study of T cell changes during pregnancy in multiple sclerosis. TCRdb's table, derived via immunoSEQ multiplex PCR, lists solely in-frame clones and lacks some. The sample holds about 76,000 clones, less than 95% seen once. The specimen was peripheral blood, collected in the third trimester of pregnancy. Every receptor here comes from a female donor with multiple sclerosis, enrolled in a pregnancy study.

CDR3 DNA sequence: TGCAGCGCCTACGGGGGACGTGGGTACAATGAGCAGTTCTTC. Its protein product is CSAYGGRGYNEQFF. The chain couples TRBV29-1 to TRBJ2-1; maybe TRBD2 (6 bases). CDR1 SQVTM and CDR2 ANQGSEA come from the germline V gene. This CDR3 region has 14 residues. Trimming pared 7 bases from V and 4 bases from J, leaving 17 bases between.

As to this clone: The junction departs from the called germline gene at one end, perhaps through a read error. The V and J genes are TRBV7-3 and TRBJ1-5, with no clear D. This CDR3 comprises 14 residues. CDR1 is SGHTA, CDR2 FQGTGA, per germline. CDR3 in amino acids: CASSLEGSHQPQHF. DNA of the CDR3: TGTGCCAGCAGCTTAGAGGGTAGCCATCAGCCCCAGCATTTT.

The CDR3 here is CAWATGDNSPLHF. CDR3 sequence (DNA): TGTGCCTGGGCGACAGGGGACAATTCACCCCTCCACTTT. The rearrangement joins TRBV30 to TRBJ1-6, with 8 bases matching TRBD1. Germline values: CDR1 GTSNPN, CDR2 SVGIG (reference sequence). Trimming at V came to 5 bases and at J to 7 bases, leaving 4 bases not matched to a gene. The CDR3 covers 13 residues.

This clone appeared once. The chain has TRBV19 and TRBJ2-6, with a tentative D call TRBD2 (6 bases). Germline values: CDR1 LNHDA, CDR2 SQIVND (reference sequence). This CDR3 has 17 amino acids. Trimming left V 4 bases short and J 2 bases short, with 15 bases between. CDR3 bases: TGTGCCAGTAGTACCAGGGTCGGCGGGGCTGGGGCCAACGTCCTGACTTTC. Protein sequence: CASSTRVGGAGANVLTF.

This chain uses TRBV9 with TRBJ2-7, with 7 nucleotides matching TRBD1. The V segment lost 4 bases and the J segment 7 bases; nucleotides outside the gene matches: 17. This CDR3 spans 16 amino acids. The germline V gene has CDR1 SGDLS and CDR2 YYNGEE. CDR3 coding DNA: TGTGCCAGCAGCCCACAGGGGTTAGCGACCCCGGAGGAGCAGTACTTC. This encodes CASSPQGLATPEEQYF.

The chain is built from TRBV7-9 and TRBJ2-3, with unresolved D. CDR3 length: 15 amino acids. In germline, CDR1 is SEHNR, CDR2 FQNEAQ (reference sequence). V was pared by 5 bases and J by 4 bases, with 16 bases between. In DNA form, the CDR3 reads TGTGCCAGCAGCCGAATACTAAAAAGTGCAGATACGCAGTATTTT. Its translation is CASSRILKSADTQYF.

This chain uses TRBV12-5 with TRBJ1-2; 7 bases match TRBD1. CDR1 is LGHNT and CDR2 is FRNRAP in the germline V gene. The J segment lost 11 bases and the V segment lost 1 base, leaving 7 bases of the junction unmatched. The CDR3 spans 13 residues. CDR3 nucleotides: TGTGCTAGTGGTTTGGGACAGGGTTTTGTTTACACCTTC. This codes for CASGLGQGFVYTF.

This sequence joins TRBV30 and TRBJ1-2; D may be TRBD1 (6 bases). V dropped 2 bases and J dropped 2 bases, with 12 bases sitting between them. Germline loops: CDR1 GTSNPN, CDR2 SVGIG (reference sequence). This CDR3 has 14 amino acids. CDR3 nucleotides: TGTGCCTGGAGTCTCAGGGGTGGCAACTATGGCTACACCTTC. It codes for CAWSLRGGNYGYTF. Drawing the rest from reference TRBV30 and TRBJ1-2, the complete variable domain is SQTIHQWPATLVQPVGSPLSLECTVEGTSNPNLYWYRQAAGRGLQLLFYSVGIGQISSEVPQNLSASRPQDRQFILSSKKLLLSDSGFYLCAWSLRGGNYGYTFGSGTRLTVV.

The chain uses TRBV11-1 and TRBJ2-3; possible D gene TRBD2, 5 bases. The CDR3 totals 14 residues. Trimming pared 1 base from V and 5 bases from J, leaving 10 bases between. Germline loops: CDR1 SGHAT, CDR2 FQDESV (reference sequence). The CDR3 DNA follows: TGTGCCAGCAGCTTAGGCGGGCTAGGAGATACGCAGTATTTT. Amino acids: CASSLGGLGDTQYF.

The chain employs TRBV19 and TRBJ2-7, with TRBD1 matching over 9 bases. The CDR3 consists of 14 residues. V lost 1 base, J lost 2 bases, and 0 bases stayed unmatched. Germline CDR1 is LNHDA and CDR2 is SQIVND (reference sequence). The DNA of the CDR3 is TGTGCCAGTAGTATAGGGGACAGGGCCTACGAGCAGTACTTC. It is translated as CASSIGDRAYEQYF. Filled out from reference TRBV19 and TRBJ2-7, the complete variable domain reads DGGITQSPKYLFRKEGQNVTLSCEQNLNHDAMYWYRQDPGQGLRLIYYSQIVNDFQKGDIAEGYSVSREKKESFPLTVTSAQKNPTAFYLCASSIGDRAYEQYFGPGTRLTVT.

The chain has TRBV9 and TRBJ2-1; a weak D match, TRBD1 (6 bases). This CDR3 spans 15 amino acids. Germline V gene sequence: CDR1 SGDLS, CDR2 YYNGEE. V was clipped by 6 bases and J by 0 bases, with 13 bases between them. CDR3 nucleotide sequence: TGTGCCAGCACCAGAGGGGGTGGCTCCTACAATGAGCAGTTCTTC. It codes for CASTRGGGSYNEQFF. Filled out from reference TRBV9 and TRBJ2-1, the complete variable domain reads DSGVTQTPKHLITATGQRVTLRCSPRSGDLSVYWYQQSLDQGLQFLIQYYNGEERAKGNILERFSAQQFPDLHSELNLSSLELGDSALYFCASTRGGGSYNEQFFGPGTRLTVL.

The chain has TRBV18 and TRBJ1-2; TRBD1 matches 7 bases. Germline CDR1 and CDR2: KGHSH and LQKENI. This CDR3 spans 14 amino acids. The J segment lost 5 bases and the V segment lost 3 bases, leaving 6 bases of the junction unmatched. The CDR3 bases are TGTGCCAGCTCACCGACAGGGCCCGATTATGGCTACACCTTC. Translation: CASSPTGPDYGYTF.

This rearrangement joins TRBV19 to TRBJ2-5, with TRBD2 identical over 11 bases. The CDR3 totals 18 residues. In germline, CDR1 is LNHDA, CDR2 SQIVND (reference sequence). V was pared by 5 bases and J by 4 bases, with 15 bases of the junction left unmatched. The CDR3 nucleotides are TGTGCCAGTAGTTCTAGCGGGGGGCTAACTGAGGCGGGAGAGACCCAGTACTTC. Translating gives CASSSSGGLTEAGETQYF.

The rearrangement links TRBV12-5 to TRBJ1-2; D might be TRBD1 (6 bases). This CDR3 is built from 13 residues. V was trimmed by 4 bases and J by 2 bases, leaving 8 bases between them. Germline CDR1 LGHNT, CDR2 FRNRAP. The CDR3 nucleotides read TGTGCTAGTGGTTCGGACAGCAACTATGGCTACACCTTC. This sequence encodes CASGSDSNYGYTF.

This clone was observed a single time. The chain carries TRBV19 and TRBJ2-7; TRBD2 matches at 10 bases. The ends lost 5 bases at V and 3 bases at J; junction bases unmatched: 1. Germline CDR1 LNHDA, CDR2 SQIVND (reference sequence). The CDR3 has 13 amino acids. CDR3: CASSPSGGYEQYF. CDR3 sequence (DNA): TGTGCCAGTAGTCCTAGCGGGGGCTACGAGCAGTACTTC.

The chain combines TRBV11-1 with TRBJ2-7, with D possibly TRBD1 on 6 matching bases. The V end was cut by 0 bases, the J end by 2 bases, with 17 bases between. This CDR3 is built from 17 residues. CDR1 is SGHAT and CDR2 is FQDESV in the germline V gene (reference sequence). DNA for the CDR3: TGTGCCAGCAGCTTAGCGGTTTGGGGACACATCCCCTACGAGCAGTACTTC. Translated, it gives CASSLAVWGHIPYEQYF.

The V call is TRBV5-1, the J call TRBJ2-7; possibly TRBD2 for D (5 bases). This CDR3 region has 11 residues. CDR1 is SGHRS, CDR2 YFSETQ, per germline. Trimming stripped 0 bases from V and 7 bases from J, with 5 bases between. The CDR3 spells CASSLGREQYF. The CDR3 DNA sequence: TGCGCCAGCAGCTTGGGGAGGGAGCAGTACTTC.

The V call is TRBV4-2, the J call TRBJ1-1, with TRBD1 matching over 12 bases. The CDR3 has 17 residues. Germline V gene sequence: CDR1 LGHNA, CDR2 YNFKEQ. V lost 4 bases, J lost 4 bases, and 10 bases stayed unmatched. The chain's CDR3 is CASSPPGQGATGTEAFF. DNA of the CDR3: TGTGCCAGCAGCCCTCCGGGACAGGGGGCGACTGGCACTGAAGCTTTCTTT.

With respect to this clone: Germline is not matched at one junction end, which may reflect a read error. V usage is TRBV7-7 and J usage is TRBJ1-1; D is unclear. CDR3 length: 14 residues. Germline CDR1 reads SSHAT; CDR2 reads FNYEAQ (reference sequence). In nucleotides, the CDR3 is TGTGCTAGCAGCAGACTGCAGATGAACACTGAAGCTTTCTTT. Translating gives CASSRLQMNTEAFF.

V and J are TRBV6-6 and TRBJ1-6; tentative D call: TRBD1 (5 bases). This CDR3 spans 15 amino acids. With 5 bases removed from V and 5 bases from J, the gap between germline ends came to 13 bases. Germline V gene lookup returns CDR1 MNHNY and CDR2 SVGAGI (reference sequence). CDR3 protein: CASSLDRGDNSPLHF. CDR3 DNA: TGTGCCAGCAGTCTAGACAGAGGCGATAATTCACCCCTCCACTTT.

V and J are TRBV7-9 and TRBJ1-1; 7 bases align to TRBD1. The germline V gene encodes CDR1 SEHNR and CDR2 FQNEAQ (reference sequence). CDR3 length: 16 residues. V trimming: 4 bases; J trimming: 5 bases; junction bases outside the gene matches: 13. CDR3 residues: CASSSRDRAAGTEAFF. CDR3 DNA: TGTGCCAGCAGCTCCCGGGACAGAGCAGCTGGGACTGAAGCTTTCTTT. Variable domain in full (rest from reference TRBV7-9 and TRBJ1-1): DTGVSQNPRHKITKRGQNVTFRCDPISEHNRLYWYRQTLGQGPEFLTYFQNEAQLEKSRLLSDRFSAERPKGSFSTLEIQRTEQGDSAMYLCASSSRDRAAGTEAFFGQGTRLTVV.

Here the CDR3 reads CASSSTSGGPRPTDTQYF. The CDR3 region has the DNA TGTGCCAGCAGCTCTACTAGCGGGGGGCCCAGGCCCACAGATACGCAGTATTTT. V and J are TRBV9 and TRBJ2-3; TRBD2 aligns across 12 bases. V was pared by 4 bases and J by 2 bases, with 11 bases of the junction left unmatched. Looked up from germline, CDR1 is SGDLS and CDR2 is YYNGEE. This CDR3 contains 18 residues. Using reference TRBV9 and TRBJ2-3 for the parts outside the CDR3, the full variable domain is DSGVTQTPKHLITATGQRVTLRCSPRSGDLSVYWYQQSLDQGLQFLIQYYNGEERAKGNILERFSAQQFPDLHSELNLSSLELGDSALYFCASSSTSGGPRPTDTQYFGPGTRLTVL.